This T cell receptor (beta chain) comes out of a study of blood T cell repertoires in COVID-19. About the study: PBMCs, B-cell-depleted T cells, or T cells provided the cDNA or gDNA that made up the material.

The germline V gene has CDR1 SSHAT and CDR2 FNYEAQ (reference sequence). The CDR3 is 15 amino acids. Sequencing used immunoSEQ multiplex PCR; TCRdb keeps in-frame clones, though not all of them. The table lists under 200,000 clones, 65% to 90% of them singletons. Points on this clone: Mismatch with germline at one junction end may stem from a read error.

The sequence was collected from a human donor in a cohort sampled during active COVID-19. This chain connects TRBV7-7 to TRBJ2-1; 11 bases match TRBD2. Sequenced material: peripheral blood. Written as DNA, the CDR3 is TGTGCTAGCAGCCCCCTAGCGGGGGGAGGAGGTGAGCAGTTCTTC. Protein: CASSPLAGGGGEQFF.